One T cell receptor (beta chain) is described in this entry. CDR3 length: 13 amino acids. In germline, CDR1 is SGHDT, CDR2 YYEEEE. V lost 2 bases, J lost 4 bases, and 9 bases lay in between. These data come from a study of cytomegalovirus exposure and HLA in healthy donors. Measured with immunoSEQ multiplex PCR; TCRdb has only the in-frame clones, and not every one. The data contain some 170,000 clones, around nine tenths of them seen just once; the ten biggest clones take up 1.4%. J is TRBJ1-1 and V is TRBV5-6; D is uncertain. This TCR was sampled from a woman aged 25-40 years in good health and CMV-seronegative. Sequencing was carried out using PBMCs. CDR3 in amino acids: CASSFRGFTEAFF. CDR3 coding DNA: TGTGCCAGCAGCTTCCGGGGATTCACTGAAGCTTTCTTT. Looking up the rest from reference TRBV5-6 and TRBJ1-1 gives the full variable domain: DAGVTQSPTHLIKTRGQQVTLRCSPKSGHDTVSWYQQALGQGPQFIFQYYEEEERQRGNFPDRFSGHQFPNYSSELNVNALLLGDSALYLCASSFRGFTEAFFGQGTRLTVV.